This passage covers 18 T cell receptor beta chains from one sample sequenced in a study of a mutant IDH1 vaccine in newly diagnosed glioma. The time point: baseline, week 1 (first vaccination visit). Treatment specified: pre-vaccination baseline after standard-of-care therapy. TCRdb's table, derived via immunoSEQ multiplex PCR, lists solely in-frame clones and lacks some. The sample records 30,000 or so clones, roughly 80% being singletons. Sequencing used PBMCs, obtained from a glioma patient treated with radiotherapy, temozolomide or both. The source of these receptors is a man aged 30-40 years with glioma.

The chain combines TRBV5-6 with TRBJ1-2, with D unresolved. V was pared by 5 bases and J by 4 bases, with 9 bases between. CDR3 length: 12 residues. Germline lookup yields CDR1 SGHDT and CDR2 YYEEEE. The CDR3 sequence is CASSLTTYGYTF. In DNA, the CDR3 is TGTGCCAGCAGTTTGACGACCTATGGCTACACCTTC.

The chain has TRBV5-1 and TRBJ1-2, with D perhaps matching TRBD1 (5 bases). The germline gives CDR1 SGHRS, CDR2 YFSETQ. This CDR3 spans 15 amino acids. Trimming cost V 5 bases and J 4 bases, with 18 bases left between them. CDR3: CASSDQGAFSYGYTF. The CDR3 DNA sequence: TGCGCCAGCAGTGACCAGGGTGCGTTCAGCTATGGCTACACCTTC.

The chain employs TRBV18 and TRBJ1-1; D not resolved. This CDR3 is 15 amino acids long. With 1 base removed from V and 0 bases from J, the gap between germline ends came to 9 bases. Germline assignment: CDR1 KGHSH and CDR2 LQKENI. CDR3 sequence: CASSPQDAMNTEAFF. The CDR3 region has the DNA TGTGCCAGCTCACCACAAGACGCGATGAACACTGAAGCTTTCTTT.

This chain links TRBV2 with TRBJ2-7; a weak D match, TRBD2 (6 bases). The V end was cut by 7 bases, the J end by 3 bases, with 13 bases between. The germline gives CDR1 SNHLY, CDR2 FYNNEI. The CDR3 is made up of 13 amino acids. CDR3 in DNA: TGTGCCAGCAAGAGAGGAGGGAACTACGAGCAGTACTTC. The encoded protein is CASKRGGNYEQYF. Based on the CDR3 plus reference TRBV2 and TRBJ2-7, the full variable domain is EPEVTQTPSHQVTQMGQEVILRCVPISNHLYFYWYRQILGQKVEFLVSFYNNEISEKSEIFDDQFSVERPDGSNFTLKIRSTKLEDSAMYFCASKRGGNYEQYFGPGTRLTVT.

The chain employs TRBV19 and TRBJ1-2, with TRBD1 identical over 9 bases. Looked up from germline, CDR1 is LNHDA and CDR2 is SQIVND (reference sequence). Trimming took 5 bases from V and 7 from J; bases not matched to a gene: 8. The CDR3 is 14 amino acids. The CDR3 DNA follows: TGTGCCAGTAGTTACCCGGGACAGGGCATTGGCTACACCTTC. Translation gives CASSYPGQGIGYTF.

V gene TRBV11-3 combines with J gene TRBJ2-7; maybe TRBD2 (5 bases). This CDR3 comprises 14 residues. Germline-derived CDR1 and CDR2 are SGHNT and YENEEA. V was pared by 5 bases and J by 0 bases, with 11 bases between. This CDR3 is CASSPPGSSYEQYF. CDR3 nucleotides: TGTGCCAGCAGCCCCCCGGGGAGCTCCTACGAGCAGTACTTC.

The chain joins TRBV7-8 to TRBJ1-6; D call uncertain. This CDR3 has 15 residues. The germline gives CDR1 SGHVS, CDR2 FQNEAQ. The V end lost 2 bases, the J end lost 0 bases, and 5 bases lay between the germline ends. The CDR3 here is CASSLSSSYNSPLHF. Written as DNA, the CDR3 is TGTGCCAGCAGCTTAAGTAGCTCCTATAATTCACCCCTCCACTTT. Using reference TRBV7-8 and TRBJ1-6 for the parts outside the CDR3, the full variable domain is GAGVSQSPRYKVAKRGQDVALRCDPISGHVSLFWYQQALGQGPEFLTYFQNEAQLDKSGLPSDRFFAERPEGSVSTLKIQRTQQEDSAVYLCASSLSSSYNSPLHFGNGTRLTVT.

The V call is TRBV19, the J call TRBJ2-3; a weak D match, TRBD1 (5 bases). Germline-derived CDR1 and CDR2 are LNHDA and SQIVND (reference sequence). Trimming cost V 4 bases and J 6 bases, with 20 bases left between them. The CDR3 consists of 16 residues. In nucleotides, the CDR3 is TGTGCCAGTAGTAGATTTTCGACGGACCCAGGGGATACGCAGTATTTT. Its protein product is CASSRFSTDPGDTQYF.

The J gene is TRBJ1-1, the V gene TRBV9; tentatively, D is TRBD1 (6 bases). The V gene's germline CDR1 is SGDLS and CDR2 YYNGEE. CDR3 length equals 15 residues. The V and J ends lost 4 bases and 1 base respectively, with 14 bases between them. CDR3 residues: CASSTGQKWNTEAFF. CDR3 nucleotide sequence: TGTGCCAGCAGCACAGGGCAAAAATGGAACACTGAAGCTTTCTTT. Full variable domain (remainder filled in from reference TRBV9 and TRBJ1-1): DSGVTQTPKHLITATGQRVTLRCSPRSGDLSVYWYQQSLDQGLQFLIQYYNGEERAKGNILERFSAQQFPDLHSELNLSSLELGDSALYFCASSTGQKWNTEAFFGQGTRLTVV.

The V gene is TRBV7-2, the J gene TRBJ2-3; 7 bases map to TRBD2. The V gene's germline CDR1 is SGHTA and CDR2 FQGNSA. The CDR3 extends over 14 amino acids. Unmatched junction bases numbered 1, after V lost 0 bases and J lost 4 bases. DNA for the CDR3: TGTGCCAGCAGCTTAGCGGGAGGGGCAGATACGCAGTATTTT. Amino acid sequence: CASSLAGGADTQYF.

The chain recombines TRBV2 with TRBJ1-2, with TRBD1 matching over 7 bases. Looked up from germline, CDR1 is SNHLY and CDR2 is FYNNEI. Trimming at V came to 4 bases and at J to 5 bases, leaving 1 base not matched to a gene. The CDR3 contains 12 residues. In nucleotides, the CDR3 is TGTGCCAGCAGTGGACAGGGTTATGGCTACACCTTC. Encoded protein: CASSGQGYGYTF.

The chain uses TRBV18 and TRBJ2-3; D remains unclear. The CDR3 runs to 17 residues. V was trimmed by 1 base and J by 2 bases, leaving 16 bases between them. The germline V gene encodes CDR1 KGHSH and CDR2 LQKENI. The CDR3 loop reads CASSPLAPRTNTDTQYF. The DNA of the CDR3 is TGTGCCAGCTCACCACTGGCACCCCGGACCAACACAGATACGCAGTATTTT.

The rearrangement links TRBV27 to TRBJ2-3; 7 bases line up with TRBD2. Looked up from germline, CDR1 is MNHEY and CDR2 is SMNVEV (reference sequence). The CDR3 contains 13 residues. V dropped 7 bases and J dropped 5; count of bases not matched to a gene: 6. The CDR3 sequence: CASTPGRLDTQYF. CDR3 nucleotide sequence: TGTGCCAGCACCCCCGGGAGGTTAGATACGCAGTATTTT.

As regards this clone: The junction does not match germline at one end; this may be a read error. The rearrangement links TRBV29-1 to TRBJ1-1, with D hard to call. The CDR3 is 11 amino acids. Germline CDR1 SQVTM, CDR2 ANQGSEA. CDR3 DNA sequence: TGCAGCGTAGAAGAGGCGACTGAAGCTTTCTTT. It encodes CSVEEATEAFF.

The chain uses TRBV5-8 and TRBJ1-5; D might be TRBD1 (6 bases). This CDR3 is built from 19 residues. With 4 bases removed from V and 0 bases from J, the gap between germline ends came to 23 bases. Germline V gene lookup returns CDR1 SGHTS and CDR2 YDEGEE. CDR3: CASSPWTATWTDSNQPQHF. In nucleotides, the CDR3 is TGTGCCAGCAGCCCCTGGACAGCTACCTGGACGGATAGCAATCAGCCCCAGCATTTT.

The chain has TRBV25-1 and TRBJ2-5; either TRBD1 or TRBD2 may fit D (6 bases each). V was pared by 6 bases and J by 3 bases, with 17 bases between. The germline gives CDR1 MGHDK, CDR2 SYGVNS. CDR3 length equals 15 residues. The CDR3 DNA sequence: TGTGCCAGCAGGGGGACGGGGGCGGGCGAAGAGACCCAGTACTTC. Its protein product is CASRGTGAGEETQYF.

V gene TRBV4-1 combines with J gene TRBJ1-4; D possibly corresponds to TRBD1 (5 bases). The germline V gene encodes CDR1 MGHRA and CDR2 YSYEKL. This CDR3 has 16 residues. The V gene lost 3 bases and the J gene lost 2 bases, with 13 bases spanning the gap. This CDR3 reads CASSHSRQSTNEKLFF. Written as DNA, the CDR3 is TGCGCCAGCAGCCACAGCCGACAGTCCACTAATGAAAAACTGTTTTTT.

Details on this clone: This sample includes further DNA sequences coding for the same CDR3. The V call is TRBV20-1, the J call TRBJ2-5; no reliable D call. CDR1 and CDR2 from the germline V gene are DFQATT and SNEGSKA (reference sequence). CDR3 size: 11 residues. V gave up 5 bases and J gave up 5 bases, with 9 bases separating them. CDR3 amino acids: CSAPLGETQYF. CDR3 bases: TGCAGTGCTCCCCTGGGGGAGACCCAGTACTTC.